A single sample is the source of the 2 T cell receptor beta chains below, sequenced in a study of T-cell reconstitution after alpha-beta-depleted transplantation in children. It was with unique molecular identifiers that the TCRbeta library was prepared. TCRdb reanalysed the PCR reads using MiXCR and keeps one entry per CDR3 protein. Counted here are about 500,000 distinct CDR3 sequences, 32% occurring once; the ten biggest clones make up around 2.3%. The material was PBMCs from the stem cell graft donor, obtained from the stem cell graft. The receptors here all came from a human donor who donated a stem cell graft to a child with aplastic anemia.

This clonotype was counted only a few times. This chain uses TRBV12-3 or TRBV12-4 with TRBJ1-2; weak D call: TRBD1 (5 bases). V dropped 5 bases and J dropped 4 bases, with 11 bases sitting between them. The CDR3 is 13 residues long. CDR3 region: CASSVDSPYGYTF. CDR3 DNA: TGTGCCAGCAGTGTCGACAGTCCCTATGGCTACACCTTC.

This rearrangement joins TRBV11-2 to TRBJ2-1; weak D call: TRBD2 (6 bases). From germline, CDR1 is SGHAT and CDR2 FQNNGV. Trimming removed 7 bases at V and 6 bases at J, with 22 bases between. The CDR3 covers 16 residues. As DNA, the CDR3 is TGTGCCAGCACCATACCGGGACTCGCGGGGTCCAATGAGCAGTTCTTC. It codes for CASTIPGLAGSNEQFF.